These 23 T cell receptor beta chains came from one sample sequenced in a study of cytomegalovirus exposure and HLA in healthy donors. PCR used 60 Vbeta primers and 13 Jbeta primers. The repertoire was sequenced with immunoSEQ multiplex PCR; TCRdb's copy has only in-frame clones and lacks some. The sample consists of over 150,000 clones, around 85% of them appearing once. The sequencing input was PBMCs. These receptors were obtained from a male donor in good health and CMV-seronegative.

The rearrangement uses TRBV28 and TRBJ2-1; 8 bases line up with TRBD1. The ends lost 6 bases at V and 0 bases at J; junction bases unmatched: 4. The germline gives CDR1 MDHEN, CDR2 SYDVKM. The CDR3 runs to 15 residues. CDR3 sequence (DNA): TGTGCCAGCAGACGGACAGGGCGCTCCTACAATGAGCAGTTCTTC. Residues: CASRRTGRSYNEQFF. The full variable domain, its missing parts supplied by reference TRBV28 and TRBJ2-1, is DVKVTQSSRYLVKRTGEKVFLECVQDMDHENMFWYRQDPGLGLRLIYFSYDVKMKEKGDIPEGYSVSREKKERFSLILESASTNQTSMYLCASRRTGRSYNEQFFGPGTRLTVL.

This chain links TRBV29-1 with TRBJ1-5; unclear D gene. V was clipped by 6 bases and J by 3 bases, with 15 bases between them. Germline CDR1 SQVTM, CDR2 ANQGSEA. CDR3 length equals 14 residues. The CDR3, as DNA: TGCAGCGTGTGGGCGGGAGGCCCCAATCAGCCCCAGCATTTT. Its translation is CSVWAGGPNQPQHF. The full variable domain, completed using reference TRBV29-1 and TRBJ1-5, is SAVISQKPSRDICQRGTSLTIQCQVDSQVTMMFWYRQQPGQSLTLIATANQGSEATYESGFVIDKFPISRPNLTFSTLTVSNMSPEDSSIYLCSVWAGGPNQPQHFGDGTRLSIL.

The chain employs TRBV5-1 and TRBJ2-1; the match to TRBD2 covers 11 bases. The CDR3 consists of 17 residues. The germline gives CDR1 SGHRS, CDR2 YFSETQ. J was trimmed by 3 bases and V by 0 bases; bases with no gene match: 5. CDR3 sequence reads: CASSLASGTSGYNEQFF. The CDR3 coding sequence is TGCGCCAGCAGCTTGGCCTCGGGGACTAGCGGCTACAATGAGCAGTTCTTC. The entire variable domain, with the rest obtained from reference TRBV5-1 and TRBJ2-1, is as follows: KAGVTQTPRYLIKTRGQQVTLSCSPISGHRSVSWYQQTPGQGLQFLFEYFSETQRNKGNFPGRFSGRQFSNSRSEMNVSTLELGDSALYLCASSLASGTSGYNEQFFGPGTRLTVL.

J is TRBJ2-2 and V is TRBV30, with 7 bases lining up with TRBD2. With V trimmed by 5 bases and J by 1 base, 4 bases remained unmatched. This CDR3 contains 14 residues. Germline V gene data show CDR1 as GTSNPN and CDR2 as SVGIG (reference sequence). This CDR3 is CAWDWGGNTGELFF. The DNA for the CDR3 is TGTGCCTGGGACTGGGGGGGGAACACCGGGGAGCTGTTTTTT.

The sample holds one count of this clone. This chain connects TRBV5-6 to TRBJ1-1; 7 bases are a match to TRBD1. The CDR3 is made up of 15 amino acids. Germline CDR1 and CDR2: SGHDT and YYEEEE. Germline trimming cut 0 bases from V and 4 bases from J; bases unmatched to any gene: 6. DNA for the CDR3: TGTGCCAGCAGCTTGGAGGGACAGATTTCCACTGAAGCTTTCTTT. Translated: CASSLEGQISTEAFF.

The chain joins TRBV10-3 to TRBJ2-7, with 10 bases lining up with TRBD1. V dropped 5 bases and J dropped 1; count of bases not matched to a gene: 2. This CDR3 region has 14 residues. Germline V lookup: CDR1 ENHRY, CDR2 SYGVKD. CDR3 coding DNA: TGTGCCATCAGTCCGGGACAGGGGTCCTACGAGCAGTACTTC. It translates to CAISPGQGSYEQYF.

The V and J genes are TRBV5-6 and TRBJ1-2; D perhaps matches TRBD1 (5 bases). V lost 1 base and J 7 bases, leaving 17 bases between the germline ends. The CDR3 is 15 amino acids. CDR1 SGHDT and CDR2 YYEEEE come from the germline V gene. The CDR3 nucleotides read TGTGCCAGCAGCTTGTTTGGCGGGGCTATCGGTGGCTACACCTTC. Protein: CASSLFGGAIGGYTF.

The chain employs TRBV2 and TRBJ1-1; D gene uncertain. The V end was cut by 7 bases, the J end by 1 base, with 13 bases between. The CDR3 has 14 residues. In germline, CDR1 is SNHLY, CDR2 FYNNEI. This CDR3 is CASILEAGNTEAFF. The CDR3 DNA follows: TGTGCCAGCATCTTGGAGGCGGGGAACACTGAAGCTTTCTTT.

This clone was recorded only once. This chain links TRBV11-2 with TRBJ1-4; D possibly corresponds to TRBD1 (6 bases). This CDR3 is 14 amino acids long. V was cut by 5 bases and J by 4 bases, with 11 bases left in between. Germline CDR1 and CDR2: SGHAT and FQNNGV. CDR3 sequence reads: CASSRDNNNEKLFF. The DNA for the CDR3 is TGTGCCAGCAGCCGGGACAACAATAATGAAAAACTGTTTTTT. Full variable domain (remainder filled in from reference TRBV11-2 and TRBJ1-4): EAGVAQSPRYKIIEKRQSVAFWCNPISGHATLYWYQQILGQGPKLLIQFQNNGVVDDSQLPKDRFSAERLKGVDSTLKIQPAKLEDSAVYLCASSRDNNNEKLFFGSGTQLSVL.

The chain links TRBV4-1 to TRBJ1-6, with a weak D call TRBD1 (6 bases). The germline V and J ends were trimmed by 0 bases and 14 bases, with 23 bases remaining between them. CDR1 MGHRA and CDR2 YSYEKL come from the germline V gene. The CDR3 is 17 amino acids. CDR3 in DNA: TGCGCCAGCAGCCAAGACTTGGGGGGGACATACAACTCGGCCCTCCACTTT. Protein sequence: CASSQDLGGTYNSALHF.

On this clone itself: Other nucleotide sequences in the sample specify the same CDR3. V and J are TRBV6-1 and TRBJ2-5; 12 bases line up with TRBD2. Germline V gene data show CDR1 as MNHNS and CDR2 as SASEGT. Losses at the gene ends were 4 bases for V and 1 base for J; bases not matched to a gene: 1. The CDR3 is 15 residues long. The CDR3 reads CASSGGLAGQETQYF. CDR3 nucleotides: TGTGCCAGCAGTGGGGGACTAGCGGGCCAAGAGACCCAGTACTTC.

The chain has TRBV9 and TRBJ1-2; the match to TRBD1 covers 10 bases. There are 19 residues in the CDR3. V lost 0 bases, J lost 5 bases, and 16 bases stayed unmatched. Germline V CDR1 and CDR2: SGDLS, YYNGEE. As DNA, the CDR3 is TGTGCCAGCAGCGTAGAAGACCCGACAGGGGGCGTTCTGGGGTATGGCTACACCTTC. As protein: CASSVEDPTGGVLGYGYTF.

In regard to this clone: This CDR3 is also generated by other DNA sequences in the sample. V and J are TRBV5-1 and TRBJ2-7; possibly TRBD1 for D (5 bases). There are 12 residues in the CDR3. Germline V gene data show CDR1 as SGHRS and CDR2 as YFSETQ. Trimming pared 4 bases from V and 4 bases from J, leaving 9 bases between. The CDR3 here is CASSPQGYEQYF. For the CDR3, the DNA is TGCGCCAGCAGCCCCCAGGGTTACGAGCAGTACTTC.

The rearrangement links TRBV7-2 to TRBJ2-5; TRBD2 aligns across 7 bases. V trimming: 0 bases; J trimming: 4 bases; junction bases outside the gene matches: 5. The CDR3 runs 15 residues. CDR1 is SGHTA and CDR2 is FQGNSA in the germline V gene. For the CDR3, the DNA is TGTGCCAGCAGCTTAGCTTCGGCTAGCGGAGAGACCCAGTACTTC. Translating gives CASSLASASGETQYF.

The genes are TRBV5-1 and TRBJ2-7, with 7 nucleotides matching TRBD1. The CDR3 length is 14 residues. The germline CDR1 and CDR2 sequences are SGHRS and YFSETQ. Germline trimming cut 4 bases from V and 1 base from J; bases unmatched to any gene: 5. CDR3 sequence reads: CASSLGQTSYEQYF. In nucleotides, the CDR3 is TGCGCCAGCAGCCTGGGACAGACTTCCTACGAGCAGTACTTC.

The chain links TRBV19 to TRBJ1-5; TRBD1 might be the D (5 bases). This CDR3 has 16 amino acids. Trimming pared 3 bases from V and 4 bases from J, leaving 16 bases between. CDR1 and CDR2 from the germline V gene are LNHDA and SQIVND (reference sequence). CDR3 in amino acids: CASSIDRWGGNQPQHF. In DNA form, the CDR3 reads TGTGCCAGTAGTATCGACCGTTGGGGGGGGAATCAGCCCCAGCATTTT.

The V and J genes are TRBV9 and TRBJ2-5; possibly TRBD1 for D (6 bases). The J call is doubtful: the DNA matches TRBJ2-7 better. CDR1 is SGDLS and CDR2 is YYNGEE in the germline V gene. The CDR3 spans 14 residues. The CDR3 DNA reads TGTGCCAGCAGCATTCAGGGGACCTCCTACGAGCAGTACTTC. Its protein product is CASSIQGTSYEQYF.

V usage is TRBV7-2 and J usage is TRBJ2-1, with TRBD2 identical over 12 bases. The CDR3 is made up of 15 amino acids. CDR1 is SGHTA and CDR2 is FQGNSA in the germline V gene. V lost 5 bases, J lost 7 bases, and 6 bases stayed unmatched. Written as DNA, the CDR3 is TGTGCCAGCAGCCAGACTAGCGGGGGAGGAAATGAGCAGTTCTTC. This encodes CASSQTSGGGNEQFF.

The chain joins TRBV5-1 to TRBJ1-4; D may be TRBD1 (5 bases). Germline loops: CDR1 SGHRS, CDR2 YFSETQ. Trimming pared 2 bases from V and 3 bases from J, leaving 11 bases between. The CDR3 has 15 amino acids. The CDR3 loop reads CASSFVGGANEKLFF. CDR3 nucleotide sequence: TGCGCCAGCAGCTTCGTGGGGGGTGCTAATGAAAAACTGTTTTTT.

The chain combines TRBV2 with TRBJ2-5; D unresolved. V was cut by 5 bases and J by 2 bases, with 6 bases left in between. The CDR3 runs to 12 residues. The germline gives CDR1 SNHLY, CDR2 FYNNEI. The chain's CDR3 is CASSMEQETQYF. CDR3 sequence (DNA): TGTGCCAGCAGTATGGAGCAAGAGACCCAGTACTTC.

On this clone itself: Germline is not matched at one junction end, which may reflect a read error. The J gene is TRBJ2-4, the V gene TRBV5-1; the match to TRBD1 covers 8 bases. The V gene's germline CDR1 is SGHRS and CDR2 YFSETQ. The CDR3 contains 14 residues. The CDR3 nucleotides are TGCGCCGGCAGCCAGGGACAGGCCGAAAGGGTTCAGTACTTC. Translating it yields CAGSQGQAERVQYF.

The chain is built from TRBV5-6 and TRBJ1-1; tentative D call: TRBD1 (5 bases). V lost 2 bases and J lost 1, with 9 bases in between. The V gene's germline CDR1 is SGHDT and CDR2 YYEEEE. The CDR3 loop spans 14 amino acids. CDR3 sequence (DNA): TGTGCCAGCAGCTTTGCAGGGTCGAACACTGAAGCTTTCTTT. Encoded protein: CASSFAGSNTEAFF.

This clone was observed a handful of times. The V gene is TRBV6-5, the J gene TRBJ2-1; TRBD2 might be the D (6 bases). CDR1 and CDR2 from the germline V gene are MNHEY and SVGAGI. The CDR3 extends over 15 amino acids. Trimming removed 5 bases from V and 2 bases from J, with 13 bases in between. The CDR3 DNA follows: TGTGCCAGCAGTCGCTCTAGCGCGGCCTACAATGAGCAGTTCTTC. This encodes CASSRSSAAYNEQFF.